Below are 27 T cell receptor beta chains sequenced from a single sample in a study of T cell repertoires in cytomegalovirus infection. TCRdb called the reads again in MiXCR, with one record for every CDR3 protein. The sample lists around 240,000 distinct CDR3 sequences, roughly 22% occurring once. The specimen was CD8+ T cells from PBMCs. Receptor source: a human donor in good health (CMV status not recorded). Some clones in this sample may be carry-over from other donors' samples.

The rearrangement links TRBV14 to TRBJ2-3, with D uncertain. CDR1 and CDR2 from the germline V gene are SGHDN and FVKESK. The V gene lost 0 bases and the J gene lost 5 bases, with 6 bases spanning the gap. The CDR3 loop spans 13 amino acids. CDR3 nucleotide sequence: TGTGCCAGCAGCCAAGATTTGGGAGATACGCAGTATTTT. Amino acids: CASSQDLGDTQYF.

This clonotype has just a few counts. The chain carries TRBV7-9 and TRBJ2-7; D may be TRBD2 (6 bases). CDR3 length: 14 residues. Germline V CDR1 and CDR2: SEHNR, FQNEAQ (reference sequence). The ends were cut back, 11 bases at V and 2 bases at J, with 19 bases in the middle. Here the CDR3 DNA reads TGTGCCTCCGGAAAGGGCGGGAACCCCTACGAGCAGTACTTC. It specifies CASGKGGNPYEQYF.

The chain links TRBV12-3 or TRBV12-4 to TRBJ2-3; D is undetermined. Between the trimmed V and J ends, which lost 6 bases and 1 base, there was a span of 11 bases. The CDR3 runs 14 residues. The CDR3 nucleotides read TGTGCCAGCAGCCCCTATGAGGGCACAGATACGCAGTATTTT. It codes for CASSPYEGTDTQYF.

This clonotype came up a few times. The chain combines TRBV12-3 or TRBV12-4 with TRBJ1-1; 8 bases are shared with TRBD1. This CDR3 has 11 amino acids. Trimming at V came to 6 bases and at J to 12 bases, leaving 6 bases not matched to a gene. In DNA form, the CDR3 reads TGTGCCAGCAGCACAGGGGGATTTACTTTCTTT. Amino acids: CASSTGGFTFF.

The chain is built from TRBV20-1 and TRBJ2-5, with 7 bases identical to TRBD1. CDR1 is DFQATT and CDR2 is SNEGSKA in the germline V gene (reference sequence). After removal of 4 bases from V and 5 bases from J, the junction contained 4 bases not matched to a gene. The CDR3 runs 12 residues. This CDR3 reads CSATGTDETQYF. The CDR3 coding sequence is TGCAGTGCTACAGGGACAGATGAGACCCAGTACTTC.

This clonotype occurred many times. This sequence joins TRBV7-9 and TRBJ2-1, with D possibly TRBD1 on 5 matching bases. V was shortened by 4 bases and J by 2 bases, with 15 bases between the two germline ends. The CDR3 has 16 residues. The germline V gene encodes CDR1 SEHNR and CDR2 FQNEAQ (reference sequence). The CDR3 nucleotides read TGTGCCAGCAGCTCCCCCTCAGGGTGGGCCTACAATGAGCAGTTCTTC. This encodes CASSSPSGWAYNEQFF.

The chain couples TRBV2 to TRBJ2-1; 10 bases match TRBD2. CDR1 and CDR2 from the germline V gene are SNHLY and FYNNEI. Germline trimming cut 4 bases from V and 5 bases from J; bases unmatched to any gene: 11. The CDR3 consists of 17 residues. CDR3 protein: CASSGVAGGPMNNEQFF. In nucleotides, the CDR3 is TGTGCCAGCAGTGGAGTAGCGGGGGGCCCCATGAACAATGAGCAGTTCTTC.

This clonotype was found once. V usage is TRBV20-1 and J usage is TRBJ1-2; possibly TRBD1 for D (6 bases). Germline lookup yields CDR1 DFQATT and CDR2 SNEGSKA (reference sequence). V was pared by 3 bases and J by 3 bases, with 17 bases between. The CDR3 has 15 residues. CDR3 sequence: CSARDPQGSDYGYTF. For the CDR3, the DNA is TGCAGTGCTAGGGACCCTCAGGGGAGTGACTATGGCTACACCTTC.

This clonotype occurred a few times. The V call is TRBV29-1, the J call TRBJ2-3; TRBD2 aligns across 10 bases. The J segment lost 3 bases and the V segment lost 0 bases, leaving 6 bases of the junction unmatched. This CDR3 is built from 16 residues. The germline V gene has CDR1 SQVTM and CDR2 ANQGSEA. The CDR3 coding sequence is TGCAGCGTTGAAGATCTCCCTAGCGGGGGAACAGATACGCAGTATTTT. It yields the protein CSVEDLPSGGTDTQYF.

The chain couples TRBV28 to TRBJ2-7; D is unclear. V lost 2 bases, J lost 6 bases, and 11 bases lay in between. This CDR3 contains 13 residues. The germline V gene has CDR1 MDHEN and CDR2 SYDVKM. CDR3 sequence (DNA): TGTGCCAGCAGTTTACTGGGGTCCGCCGAGCAGTACTTC. This encodes CASSLLGSAEQYF.

The chain combines TRBV4-1 with TRBJ1-3; tentatively, D is TRBD1 (6 bases). Per germline, CDR1 MGHRA and CDR2 YSYEKL. This CDR3 has 16 residues. V lost 4 bases, J lost 4 bases, and 17 bases lay in between. CDR3 sequence reads: CASSPVQGTSGNTIYF. CDR3 bases: TGCGCCAGCAGCCCAGTTCAGGGGACGTCCGGAAACACCATATATTTT.

This clonotype appeared many times. This sequence joins TRBV7-9 and TRBJ2-1; TRBD2 aligns across 7 bases. This CDR3 spans 15 amino acids. The germline gives CDR1 SEHNR, CDR2 FQNEAQ (reference sequence). Trimming at V came to 0 bases and at J to 4 bases, leaving 3 bases not matched to a gene. CDR3 sequence reads: CASSLARGTYNEQFF. CDR3 nucleotides: TGTGCCAGCAGCTTAGCGCGGGGGACTTACAATGAGCAGTTCTTC.

In this sample, this clonotype turned up many times. The genes are TRBV12-3 or TRBV12-4 and TRBJ2-7; D could derive from TRBD1 or TRBD2 (5 bases each). V was pared by 3 bases and J by 7 bases, with 19 bases between. The CDR3 has 15 amino acids. The CDR3 DNA reads TGTGCCAGCAGTTTGAACTCTATCGGGGCGAGGGAGCAGTACTTC. Translating gives CASSLNSIGAREQYF.

This clonotype was recorded a few times. This sequence joins TRBV19 and TRBJ1-1; TRBD1 matches at 10 bases. V trimming: 2 bases; J trimming: 7 bases; junction bases outside the gene matches: 10. Per germline, CDR1 LNHDA and CDR2 SQIVND (reference sequence). The CDR3 is 16 residues long. The CDR3 reads CASSILPGQGLLEAFF. The CDR3 region has the DNA TGTGCCAGTAGTATACTACCGGGACAGGGGCTGCTTGAAGCTTTCTTT.

This rearrangement joins TRBV20-1 to TRBJ1-1; D is unresolved. The CDR3 loop spans 10 amino acids. The V end lost 1 base, the J end lost 6 bases, and 3 bases lay between the germline ends. From germline, CDR1 is DFQATT and CDR2 SNEGSKA (reference sequence). CDR3 bases: TGCAGTGCTAGAGCCCCTGAAGCTTTCTTT. This sequence encodes CSARAPEAFF.

The chain recombines TRBV20-1 with TRBJ1-5; no clear D gene. V was cut by 7 bases and J by 0 bases, with 10 bases left in between. This CDR3 has 13 amino acids. Germline CDR1 DFQATT, CDR2 SNEGSKA (reference sequence). Written as DNA, the CDR3 is TGCAGTGTATCCGGGGATAGCAATCAGCCCCAGCATTTT. It translates to CSVSGDSNQPQHF.

The chain links TRBV6-8 to TRBJ2-1, with 7 bases aligning to TRBD1. The CDR3 runs 14 residues. The V gene end was trimmed by 1 base and the J gene end by 6 bases; junction bases not matched to a gene: 3. Germline CDR1 is MNHGY and CDR2 is SAAAGT. The CDR3 here is CASSYYGQANEQFF. The CDR3 DNA is TGTGCCAGCAGTTACTATGGACAGGCCAATGAGCAGTTCTTC.

This clonotype was counted a few times. The chain employs TRBV5-6 and TRBJ1-1; maybe TRBD1 (6 bases). V was trimmed by 4 bases and J by 0 bases, leaving 7 bases between them. The CDR3 sequence is 13 residues long. Germline V gene data show CDR1 as SGHDT and CDR2 as YYEEEE. CDR3 region: CASSRQVNTEAFF. CDR3 bases: TGTGCCAGCAGCAGACAGGTGAACACTGAAGCTTTCTTT.

This clonotype was seen a few times. This chain joins TRBV28 and TRBJ2-2; the D is unclear. This CDR3 spans 16 amino acids. The ends were cut back, 1 base at V and 0 bases at J, with 9 bases in the middle. The V gene's germline CDR1 is MDHEN and CDR2 SYDVKM. CDR3 in DNA: TGTGCCAGCAGTTTATACCAGGATCCGAACACCGGGGAGCTGTTTTTT. This gives the protein CASSLYQDPNTGELFF.

This clonotype has just a few counts. The rearrangement joins TRBV11-1 to TRBJ2-2, with D tentatively TRBD1 or TRBD2 (5 bases each). Germline assignment: CDR1 SGHAT and CDR2 FQDESV (reference sequence). V lost 8 bases and J lost 3, with 7 bases in between. The CDR3 is 12 amino acids. The CDR3, as DNA: TGTGCCAGCGAGGGGTACACCGGGGAGCTGTTTTTT. Its protein is CASEGYTGELFF. The whole variable domain, remainder taken from reference TRBV11-1 and TRBJ2-2, is EAEVAQSPRYKITEKSQAVAFWCDPISGHATLYWYRQILGQGPELLVQFQDESVVDDSQLPKDRFSAERLKGVDSTLKIQPAELGDSAMYLCASEGYTGELFFGEGSRLTVL.

There are a few counts of this clonotype. The CDR3 spells CASSLNPGPTRYEQYF. In DNA form, the CDR3 reads TGTGCCAGCAGCCTCAACCCGGGACCCACAAGGTACGAGCAGTACTTC. The J gene is TRBJ2-7, the V gene TRBV7-9; D tentatively reads TRBD1 or TRBD2 (5 bases each). V lost 5 bases and J lost 4, with 21 bases in between. CDR3 size: 16 residues. Germline CDR1 is SEHNR and CDR2 is FQNEAQ (reference sequence).

The V call is TRBV20-1, the J call TRBJ2-5; 8 bases are a match to TRBD2. V shed 5 bases and J 1 base; nucleotides not matched to a gene: 9. There are 15 residues in the CDR3. Germline loops: CDR1 DFQATT, CDR2 SNEGSKA (reference sequence). The CDR3 here is CSADETSEGQETQYF. CDR3 in DNA: TGCAGTGCTGACGAGACTAGCGAAGGCCAAGAGACCCAGTACTTC.

This clonotype was found many times. The V call is TRBV7-2, the J call TRBJ2-7; 8 bases align to TRBD1. Germline trimming cut 1 base from V and 7 bases from J; bases unmatched to any gene: 6. CDR3 length equals 14 residues. Germline CDR1 SGHTA, CDR2 FQGNSA. This CDR3 is CASSLVSGGWEQYF. The CDR3, as DNA: TGTGCCAGCAGCTTAGTTTCAGGGGGCTGGGAGCAGTACTTC.

The chain couples TRBV7-3 to TRBJ2-1; TRBD1 agrees at 7 bases. Germline loops: CDR1 SGHTA, CDR2 FQGTGA. The ends lost 4 bases at V and 8 bases at J; junction bases unmatched: 11. This CDR3 is built from 15 residues. Here the CDR3 reads CASSSTGIESDEQFF. The CDR3 DNA sequence: TGTGCCAGCAGCTCGACAGGGATTGAGTCCGATGAGCAGTTCTTC.

This clonotype was seen at least ten times. The rearrangement joins TRBV7-2 to TRBJ2-3; 14 nucleotides match TRBD2. CDR1 is SGHTA and CDR2 is FQGNSA in the germline V gene. The CDR3 runs to 18 residues. V was pared by 5 bases and J by 0 bases, with 7 bases of the junction left unmatched. The CDR3 coding sequence is TGTGCCAGCAGCCCGGGACTAGCGGGGGCCCAAAGCACAGATACGCAGTATTTT. It yields the protein CASSPGLAGAQSTDTQYF.

This clonotype showed up many times. The V call is TRBV12-3 or TRBV12-4, the J call TRBJ2-1, with 12 bases aligning to TRBD2. V dropped 5 bases and J dropped 9; count of bases not matched to a gene: 8. CDR3 size: 15 residues. The DNA of the CDR3 is TGTGCCAGCAGTCCCCTCCTAGCGGGGGGGGGTGAGCAGTTCTTC. Its protein product is CASSPLLAGGGEQFF.

This clonotype was recorded a few times. The chain joins TRBV10-3 to TRBJ2-3; D may be TRBD1 (5 bases). CDR1 and CDR2 (germline): ENHRY, SYGVKD. V was shortened by 3 bases and J by 0 bases, with 10 bases between the two germline ends. The CDR3 sequence is 15 residues long. Written as DNA, the CDR3 is TGTGCCATCAGTGAAGTCAGGGCGAGCACAGATACGCAGTATTTT. Translating it yields CAISEVRASTDTQYF.